The present entry profiles one T cell receptor beta chain with its context. This sample is part of a study of blood T cell repertoires in COVID-19. Study as a whole: Whether acute or convalescent, the COVID-19 samples came from the United States, Italy and Spain. The cDNA or gDNA used as material had been derived from T cells, B-cell-depleted T cells, or PBMCs.

The CDR3 totals 15 residues. Germline values: CDR1 MNHEY, CDR2 SVGAGI. V was cut by 6 bases and J by 0 bases, with 12 bases left in between. Here immunoSEQ multiplex PCR was the method, and the copy in TCRdb shows in-frame clones only, minus some. The table lists about 19,000 clones, around 90% of them singletons. Material: peripheral blood. The chain carries TRBV6-5 and TRBJ1-3; D possibly corresponds to TRBD1 (5 bases). This receptor was obtained from a human donor in a cohort sampled during active COVID-19. The CDR3 reads CASRTDSNSGNTIYF. The CDR3 DNA is TGTGCCAGCAGGACAGACAGCAACTCTGGAAACACCATATATTTT.